This entry concerns a single T cell receptor beta chain. Its antigen remains unidentified. Some clones are missing from TCRdb's copy, which holds only in-frame ones; the method was immunoSEQ multiplex PCR. The table includes tens of thousands of clones, 85% detected once. This sample was included in a study of OX40 agonist ivuxolimab in advanced cancers. Study as a whole: Ivuxolimab was delivered to patients intravenously every 2 weeks at doses spanning 0.01 to 10 mg/kg. Study-level findings and limits: Individuals who were partial responders at 0.1-3.0 mg/kg had clonal expansion that ranked among the lowest. Both blood CD4+ and CD8+ T cells showed clonal growth by week 6 at 0.1 to 3.0 mg/kg.

The J segment lost 6 bases and the V segment lost 6 bases, leaving 13 bases of the junction unmatched. Germline V gene sequence: CDR1 SEHNR, CDR2 FQNEAQ (reference sequence). The CDR3 runs to 16 residues. The chain is built from TRBV7-9 and TRBJ2-3; TRBD1 aligns across 9 bases. This TCR came from an adult with an advanced solid tumor such as melanoma, head and neck, liver or kidney cancer. The sample was CD4+ or CD8+ T cells sorted from blood, taken in a trial of the OX40 agonist ivuxolimab. The CDR3 DNA is TGTGCCAGCAGACCCCCGGGACAGGGAGAGGGGGATACGCAGTATTTT. The encoded protein is CASRPPGQGEGDTQYF.